Below, 20 T cell receptor beta chains from the same sample are listed, as sequenced in a study of CD8+CD57+ T cells in acquired aplastic anemia. Genomic DNA acted as the template from which TCR beta VDJ combination and CDR3 sequence profiling were carried out. TCRdb fed the reads into MiXCR, producing one record per CDR3 protein. The sample lists 200,000 to 250,000 distinct CDR3 sequences, over 40% seen once, with nearly 20% in the top ten. By flow cytometry, patients selected for sequencing had shown an expansion of CD8+CD57+ cells. The sequencing sample was made of sorted CD4+, CD8+, or CD8+CD57+ T cells (not recorded which) from PBMCs. The receptors stem from a human donor with aplastic anemia.

Concerning this clonotype itself: The junction departs from the called germline gene at one end, perhaps through a read error. This chain uses TRBV10-3 with TRBJ2-2; tentatively, D is TRBD1 or TRBD2 (5 bases each). CDR1 and CDR2 (germline): ENHRY, SYGVKD. CDR3 length: 16 amino acids. The CDR3, as DNA: TGTGCCAGCAGTAGCCCCGGGACCGATCTCACCGGGGAGCTGTTTTTT. This translates into CASSSPGTDLTGELFF.

The chain employs TRBV15 and TRBJ2-5, with 14 bases that match TRBD2. The ends lost 3 bases at V and 13 bases at J; junction bases unmatched: 10. The CDR3 consists of 15 residues. Per germline, CDR1 LNHNV and CDR2 YYDKDF (reference sequence). CDR3 sequence reads: CATSSRTSGGQPGYF. The CDR3 DNA reads TGTGCCACCAGCAGCCGGACTAGCGGGGGGCAACCGGGGTACTTC.

The V call is TRBV12-3 or TRBV12-4, the J call TRBJ1-1, with D possibly TRBD1 on 6 matching bases. The V gene lost 2 bases and the J gene lost 3 bases, with 13 bases spanning the gap. There are 15 residues in the CDR3. The CDR3 loop reads CASSLFQGRDTEAFF. The CDR3 DNA sequence: TGTGCCAGCAGTTTATTTCAGGGGCGAGACACTGAAGCTTTCTTT.

The chain carries TRBV12-3 or TRBV12-4 and TRBJ2-1; TRBD1 matches 9 bases. The CDR3 runs 15 residues. The V segment lost 4 bases and the J segment 6 bases; nucleotides outside the gene matches: 7. CDR3 nucleotides: TGTGCCAGCAGTTGGGACAGGGCATCCGGCAATGAGCAGTTCTTC. Its protein is CASSWDRASGNEQFF.

J is TRBJ1-6 and V is TRBV11-3, with D perhaps TRBD1 (5 bases). This CDR3 comprises 14 residues. The V gene's germline CDR1 is SGHNT and CDR2 YENEEA. V lost 5 bases and J lost 10, with 15 bases in between. The CDR3 spells CASSTGRADSPLHF. As DNA, the CDR3 is TGTGCCAGCAGCACAGGAAGGGCTGACTCACCCCTCCACTTT.

This clonotype appeared many times. The V and J genes are TRBV5-5 and TRBJ1-2; tentative D call: TRBD1 (5 bases). This CDR3 spans 14 amino acids. V was cut by 6 bases and J by 0 bases, with 12 bases left in between. Germline CDR1 is SGHKS and CDR2 is YYEKEE (reference sequence). This CDR3 reads CASTPGRTNYGYTF. The CDR3 nucleotides read TGTGCCAGCACCCCGGGACGGACTAACTATGGCTACACCTTC.

This clonotype was observed many times. V gene TRBV5-6 combines with J gene TRBJ1-1, with TRBD1 as a possible D gene (5 bases). The V end lost 4 bases, the J end lost 0 bases, and 10 bases lay between the germline ends. This CDR3 spans 14 amino acids. The germline gives CDR1 SGHDT, CDR2 YYEEEE. CDR3 loop: CASSRGRMNTEAFF. CDR3 nucleotide sequence: TGTGCCAGCAGCCGGGGACGGATGAACACTGAAGCTTTCTTT.

The count of this clonotype is one. The V call is TRBV18, the J call TRBJ1-1; D is perhaps TRBD1 (6 bases). V was trimmed by 4 bases and J by 4 bases, leaving 16 bases between them. This CDR3 has 15 amino acids. In germline, CDR1 is KGHSH, CDR2 LQKENI. This CDR3 is CASSLPAGEGTEAFF. For the CDR3, the DNA is TGTGCCAGCTCACTACCCGCAGGGGAGGGCACTGAAGCTTTCTTT.

Regarding this clonotype: Possible read error: a much larger clone is one base away. It is likely a read error, because the conserved phenylalanine at the end of the CDR3 is missing. V and J are TRBV7-9 and TRBJ2-5; D not certain. CDR3 length: 12 amino acids. CDR1 is SEHNR and CDR2 is FQNEAQ in the germline V gene (reference sequence). With 4 bases removed from V and 0 bases from J, the gap between germline ends came to 3 bases. The CDR3 DNA reads as TGTGCCAGCAGCTCCAACCAAGAGACCCAGTACCTC. Translation gives CASSSNQETQYL.

The rearrangement links TRBV29-1 to TRBJ1-1, with D possibly TRBD1 on 5 matching bases. Trimming removed 4 bases from V and 7 bases from J, with 16 bases in between. Looked up from germline, CDR1 is SQVTM and CDR2 is ANQGSEA. This CDR3 has 13 amino acids. CDR3 residues: CSVAKTAQGEAFF. The CDR3 nucleotides are TGCAGCGTTGCGAAGACGGCCCAGGGTGAAGCTTTCTTT.

This clonotype was counted between two and nine times. The CDR3 is CASRYPGRYEQYF. The CDR3 DNA is TGTGCCAGCAGATACCCGGGCCGCTACGAGCAGTACTTC. The rearrangement links TRBV12-3 or TRBV12-4 to TRBJ2-7; D is unclear. V was clipped by 6 bases and J by 3 bases, with 12 bases between them. There are 13 residues in the CDR3.

This clonotype was observed at least ten times. V is TRBV6-1 and J is TRBJ1-2; unclear D gene. Between the trimmed V and J ends, which lost 0 bases and 5 bases, there was a span of 10 bases. Germline loops: CDR1 MNHNS, CDR2 SASEGT. The CDR3 has 14 residues. CDR3: CASSEALEGYGYTF. Written as DNA, the CDR3 is TGTGCCAGCAGTGAAGCGCTGGAGGGATATGGCTACACCTTC.

As regards this clonotype: A much larger clone differs from this one at a single base, so this may be a read error. In this CDR3 the conserved last residue, phenylalanine or tryptophan, is missing, so a read error is likely. V usage is TRBV5-1 and J usage is TRBJ2-1; 8 bases match TRBD1. The CDR3 is 15 residues long. Germline CDR1 and CDR2: SGHRS and YFSETQ. The V gene end was trimmed by 3 bases and the J gene end by 6 bases; junction bases not matched to a gene: 8. CDR3 sequence reads: CASSWGDRNTNEQFL. The DNA of the CDR3 is TGCGCCAGCAGCTGGGGGGACAGGAATACCAATGAGCAGTTCCTC.

This clonotype was detected ten times or more. This chain uses TRBV29-1 with TRBJ1-2; a possible D gene is TRBD1 (6 bases). The CDR3 is 12 residues long. CDR1 and CDR2 from the germline V gene are SQVTM and ANQGSEA. Trimming left V 2 bases short and J 4 bases short, with 8 bases between. This CDR3 is CSVEKGGYGYTF. The DNA for the CDR3 is TGCAGCGTTGAAAAAGGGGGCTATGGCTACACCTTC.

V usage is TRBV25-1 and J usage is TRBJ1-2; weak D call: TRBD1 (5 bases). Deletions cut 8 bases from V and 4 bases from J, with 14 bases between. CDR3 length: 13 amino acids. Germline CDR1 MGHDK, CDR2 SYGVNS. The CDR3 DNA sequence: TGTGCCAGCCGCCGCAGGGAGGGCTATGGCTACACCTTC. It translates to CASRRREGYGYTF.

This clonotype was seen more than once but under ten times. The chain carries TRBV5-1 and TRBJ2-6; D possibly uses TRBD1 or TRBD2 (5 bases each). V lost 4 bases, J lost 0 bases, and 29 bases lay in between. The CDR3 extends over 22 amino acids. Germline CDR1 reads SGHRS; CDR2 reads YFSETQ. The CDR3, as DNA: TGCGCCAGCAGCCGGTGGGGACCAGGCCATTTGGGGTACCGCTCTGGGGCCAACGTCCTGACTTTC. This gives the protein CASSRWGPGHLGYRSGANVLTF.

Many counts were recorded for this clonotype. This chain connects TRBV5-6 to TRBJ1-1; tentatively, D is TRBD1 (5 bases). The V gene's germline CDR1 is SGHDT and CDR2 YYEEEE. CDR3 length equals 14 residues. Trimming stripped 1 base from V and 1 base from J, with 8 bases between. DNA of the CDR3: TGTGCCAGCAGCTTGAACGACAGGAACACTGAAGCTTTCTTT. Protein: CASSLNDRNTEAFF. Variable domain in full (rest from reference TRBV5-6 and TRBJ1-1): DAGVTQSPTHLIKTRGQQVTLRCSPKSGHDTVSWYQQALGQGPQFIFQYYEEEERQRGNFPDRFSGHQFPNYSSELNVNALLLGDSALYLCASSLNDRNTEAFFGQGTRLTVV.

This chain's CDR3 is CASSTGETQYF. In nucleotides, the CDR3 is TGTGCCAGCAGCACAGGAGAGACCCAGTACTTC. The rearrangement joins TRBV12-3 or TRBV12-4 to TRBJ2-5; the D gene is possibly TRBD1 (5 bases). The ends were cut back, 6 bases at V and 4 bases at J, with 6 bases in the middle. There are 11 residues in the CDR3.

This clonotype was recorded many times. The J gene is TRBJ1-1, the V gene TRBV5-1, with D perhaps matching TRBD1 (5 bases). CDR3 length: 14 amino acids. Germline loops: CDR1 SGHRS, CDR2 YFSETQ. Trimming shortened V by 0 bases and J by 3 bases, and 9 bases separated the two germline ends. The CDR3 region is CASSLGQGHTEAFF. The CDR3, as DNA: TGCGCCAGCAGCTTGGGGCAGGGTCACACTGAAGCTTTCTTT.

There are a few counts of this clonotype. V and J are TRBV5-1 and TRBJ2-7; D might be TRBD1 (7 bases). CDR1 is SGHRS and CDR2 is YFSETQ in the germline V gene. Trimming stripped 2 bases from V and 0 bases from J, with 12 bases between. There are 15 residues in the CDR3. CDR3 coding DNA: TGCGCCAGCAGCTTTCGACAGGGAGGCTCCTACGAGCAGTACTTC. Translating gives CASSFRQGGSYEQYF. The whole variable domain, filled in from reference TRBV5-1 and TRBJ2-7, reads KAGVTQTPRYLIKTRGQQVTLSCSPISGHRSVSWYQQTPGQGLQFLFEYFSETQRNKGNFPGRFSGRQFSNSRSEMNVSTLELGDSALYLCASSFRQGGSYEQYFGPGTRLTVT.